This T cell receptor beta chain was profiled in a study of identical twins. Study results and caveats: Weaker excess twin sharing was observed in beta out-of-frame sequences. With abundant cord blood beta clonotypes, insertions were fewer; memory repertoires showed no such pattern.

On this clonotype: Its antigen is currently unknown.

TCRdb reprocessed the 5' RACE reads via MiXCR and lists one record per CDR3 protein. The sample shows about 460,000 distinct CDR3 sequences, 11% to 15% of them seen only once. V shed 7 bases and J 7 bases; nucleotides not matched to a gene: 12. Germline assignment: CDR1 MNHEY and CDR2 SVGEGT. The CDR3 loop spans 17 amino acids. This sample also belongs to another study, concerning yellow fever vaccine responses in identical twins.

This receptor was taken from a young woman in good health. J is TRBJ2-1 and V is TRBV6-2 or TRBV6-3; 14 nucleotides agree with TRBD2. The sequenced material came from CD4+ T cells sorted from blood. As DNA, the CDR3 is TGTGCCAGCAACCTAGGAGGACTAGCGGGGGGTAGGAATGAGCAGTTCTTC. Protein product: CASNLGGLAGGRNEQFF.